The 25 T cell receptor beta chains presented below share a single source sample, sequenced in a study of blood T cell repertoires in COVID-19. The method was immunoSEQ multiplex PCR; TCRdb's version includes in-frame clones alone and lacks a portion of them. Of about 170,000 clones listed, over 80% are singletons. Sequencing was performed on peripheral blood. These TCRs come from a man aged 25 to 40 with COVID-19, enrolled during active disease.

This chain joins TRBV2 and TRBJ2-3; D is unclear. Germline V gene sequence: CDR1 SNHLY, CDR2 FYNNEI. The germline V and J ends were trimmed by 0 bases and 2 bases, with 15 bases remaining between them. This CDR3 comprises 17 residues. CDR3 amino acids: CASSEALQLVPTDTQYF. The DNA for the CDR3 is TGTGCCAGCAGTGAAGCGCTTCAATTAGTTCCCACAGATACGCAGTATTTT.

The chain combines TRBV7-2 with TRBJ1-2, with D possibly TRBD1 on 5 matching bases. V lost 3 bases, J lost 2 bases, and 10 bases lay in between. There are 14 residues in the CDR3. CDR1 SGHTA and CDR2 FQGNSA come from the germline V gene. The CDR3 DNA reads TGTGCCAGCAGCTTCGATCGACAGAACTATGGCTACACCTTC. This translates into CASSFDRQNYGYTF.

The V call is TRBV10-3, the J call TRBJ2-2; 8 bases map to TRBD1. The CDR3 contains 13 residues. The junction had 2 bases not matched to a gene; V was cut back by 5 bases and J by 6 bases. The germline V gene has CDR1 ENHRY and CDR2 SYGVKD. The chain's CDR3 is CAISKDRAGELFF. CDR3 coding DNA: TGTGCCATCAGTAAGGACAGGGCCGGGGAGCTGTTTTTT.

The chain employs TRBV19 and TRBJ1-5, with 7 bases matching TRBD1. CDR1 LNHDA and CDR2 SQIVND come from the germline V gene (reference sequence). The V gene end was trimmed by 6 bases and the J gene end by 4 bases; junction bases not matched to a gene: 6. The CDR3 runs to 14 residues. The CDR3 here is CASSRTGKNQPQHF. The CDR3 DNA sequence: TGTGCCAGTAGCAGGACAGGAAAAAATCAGCCCCAGCATTTT. Full variable domain (rest looked up from reference TRBV19 and TRBJ1-5): DGGITQSPKYLFRKEGQNVTLSCEQNLNHDAMYWYRQDPGQGLRLIYYSQIVNDFQKGDIAEGYSVSREKKESFPLTVTSAQKNPTAFYLCASSRTGKNQPQHFGDGTRLSIL.

The chain is built from TRBV2 and TRBJ2-3; 10 bases agree with TRBD2. V was pared by 4 bases and J by 6 bases, with 4 bases of the junction left unmatched. Looked up from germline, CDR1 is SNHLY and CDR2 is FYNNEI. This CDR3 region has 14 residues. CDR3 DNA sequence: TGTGCCAGCAGTGTCGGACTAGCGGTGGATACGCAGTATTTT. Translation: CASSVGLAVDTQYF.

This chain connects TRBV19 to TRBJ1-1, with D maybe TRBD1 (5 bases). The length of the CDR3 is 14 residues. Germline V gene data show CDR1 as LNHDA and CDR2 as SQIVND (reference sequence). The ends were cut back, 1 base at V and 5 bases at J, with 11 bases in the middle. The CDR3 protein is CASSIARGATEAFF. The CDR3 coding sequence is TGTGCCAGTAGTATAGCAAGGGGCGCAACTGAAGCTTTCTTT.

The rearrangement joins TRBV7-2 to TRBJ2-7; 8 bases map to TRBD1. This CDR3 is 15 amino acids long. CDR1 and CDR2 from the germline V gene are SGHTA and FQGNSA. With 6 bases clipped from V and 2 bases from J, the junction kept 9 bases outside the gene matches. This CDR3 is CASSYPGQATYEQYF. The CDR3 coding sequence is TGTGCCAGCAGTTACCCGGGACAGGCAACCTACGAGCAGTACTTC.

The chain couples TRBV19 to TRBJ2-7; D gene uncertain. The CDR3 runs to 15 residues. V was trimmed by 0 bases and J by 3 bases, leaving 12 bases between them. CDR1 is LNHDA, CDR2 SQIVND, per germline (reference sequence). CDR3: CASSIDSQTNYEQYF. CDR3 in DNA: TGTGCCAGTAGTATAGATAGCCAGACCAACTACGAGCAGTACTTC.

This clone showed up just a few times. The V and J genes are TRBV27 and TRBJ1-6; TRBD1 aligns across 10 bases. The CDR3 sequence is 15 residues long. Germline CDR1 and CDR2: MNHEY and SMNVEV (reference sequence). With 3 bases clipped from V and 8 bases from J, the junction kept 4 bases outside the gene matches. Written as DNA, the CDR3 is TGTGCCAGCAGTTTCTCCGGACAGGGGGATTCACCCCTCCACTTT. Encoded protein: CASSFSGQGDSPLHF.

The chain recombines TRBV7-2 with TRBJ2-3, with D possibly TRBD1 on 5 matching bases. Trimming took off 5 bases at V and 0 bases at J, with 6 bases between the two ends. The germline V gene encodes CDR1 SGHTA and CDR2 FQGNSA. CDR3 length: 13 amino acids. The CDR3 DNA follows: TGTGCCAGCAGCGCAGGGAGCACAGATACGCAGTATTTT. This encodes CASSAGSTDTQYF.

On this clone: One end of the junction is discordant with germline, which a read error may explain. This chain's CDR3 is CASSGGPYHQSRANVMTF. In DNA, the CDR3 is TGTGCCAGCAGCGGAGGGCCATACCATCAAAGTCGGGCCAACGTCATGACTTTC. The gene calls are TRBV7-9 and TRBJ2-6; maybe TRBD2 (6 bases). Germline lookup yields CDR1 SEHNR and CDR2 FQNEAQ (reference sequence). The CDR3 contains 18 residues.

V and J are TRBV2 and TRBJ2-5, with D possibly matching TRBD2 (5 bases). V lost 6 bases, J lost 3 bases, and 17 bases lay in between. The V gene's germline CDR1 is SNHLY and CDR2 FYNNEI. The CDR3 spans 15 residues. In DNA, the CDR3 is TGTGCCAGCAGCGAAAGTTCTCAGACTAAAGAGACCCAGTACTTC. Protein product: CASSESSQTKETQYF.

The rearrangement links TRBV2 to TRBJ1-2, with 9 bases fitting TRBD1. The CDR3 consists of 13 residues. The junction had 5 bases not matched to a gene; V was cut back by 6 bases and J by 6 bases. Germline lookup yields CDR1 SNHLY and CDR2 FYNNEI. The chain's CDR3 is CASSRDRVDGYTF. Written as DNA, the CDR3 is TGTGCCAGCAGCCGGGACAGGGTTGATGGCTACACCTTC.

The chain links TRBV12-3 or TRBV12-4 to TRBJ1-2, with TRBD1 matching 8 bases. The CDR3 covers 13 residues. V shed 5 bases and J 4 bases; nucleotides not matched to a gene: 3. The CDR3 coding sequence is TGTGCCAGCAGTCCGGACAGGGCCTATGGCTACACCTTC. Translating gives CASSPDRAYGYTF.

The rearrangement joins TRBV28 to TRBJ2-5; TRBD1 might be the D (7 bases). The CDR3 contains 15 residues. V lost 6 bases and J 5 bases, leaving 19 bases between the germline ends. Germline loops: CDR1 MDHEN, CDR2 SYDVKM. CDR3 DNA: TGTGCCAGCAGCAGAAAAGGGGGCGCGGGGGAGACCCAGTACTTC. Its translation is CASSRKGGAGETQYF.

This chain links TRBV24-1 with TRBJ1-2, with 7 nucleotides matching TRBD1. The CDR3 sequence is 13 residues long. The germline V gene encodes CDR1 KGHDR and CDR2 SFDVKD. V shed 4 bases, J shed 4 bases, and the junction held 2 bases outside the gene matches. The CDR3 region has the DNA TGTGCCACCAGTGACCGGGACAGCTATGGCTACACCTTC. Its protein product is CATSDRDSYGYTF.

Comment on this clone: Other DNA sequences in the sample encode the same CDR3. This rearrangement joins TRBV6-5 to TRBJ1-2, with TRBD1 as a possible D gene (5 bases). The CDR3 has 14 residues. Germline V CDR1 and CDR2: MNHEY, SVGAGI. V lost 0 bases to trimming and J lost 2 bases, with 7 bases between them. CDR3 DNA: TGTGCCAGCAGTTACTCCGGGGGGAACTATGGCTACACCTTC. It yields the protein CASSYSGGNYGYTF.

For the CDR3, the DNA is TGTGCCGGCGGGGCGGGAGTGCGAGAGACCCAGTACTTC. Encoded protein: CAGGAGVRETQYF. The J gene is TRBJ2-5, the V gene TRBV30; 7 bases fit TRBD2. This CDR3 has 13 amino acids. Losses at the gene ends were 8 bases for V and 4 bases for J; bases not matched to a gene: 10. From germline, CDR1 is GTSNPN and CDR2 SVGIG (reference sequence).

J is TRBJ2-1 and V is TRBV2, with 13 bases matching TRBD2. This CDR3 spans 16 amino acids. V shed 9 bases and J 1 base; nucleotides not matched to a gene: 6. The germline V gene encodes CDR1 SNHLY and CDR2 FYNNEI. The CDR3 reads CASRTSGRGSYNEQFF. As DNA, the CDR3 is TGTGCCAGTAGGACTAGCGGGAGAGGGTCCTACAATGAGCAGTTCTTC.

The gene calls are TRBV5-5 and TRBJ2-7; possibly TRBD1 for D (5 bases). Germline assignment: CDR1 SGHKS and CDR2 YYEKEE (reference sequence). Trimming took 4 bases from V and 2 from J, leaving 16 bases between them. The CDR3 consists of 15 residues. The DNA for the CDR3 is TGTGCCAGCAGCCGAAGACAGACGGCCCCCTACGAGCAGTACTTC. Translating gives CASSRRQTAPYEQYF. Full variable domain (rest looked up from reference TRBV5-5 and TRBJ2-7): DAGVTQSPTHLIKTRGQQVTLRCSPISGHKSVSWYQQVLGQGPQFIFQYYEKEERGRGNFPDRFSARQFPNYSSELNVNALLLGDSALYLCASSRRQTAPYEQYFGPGTRLTVT.

The genes are TRBV7-6 and TRBJ1-4; a possible D gene is TRBD1 (6 bases). Trimming pared 5 bases from V and 8 bases from J, leaving 18 bases between. This CDR3 comprises 15 residues. The germline CDR1 and CDR2 sequences are SGHVS and FNYEAQ. The CDR3: CASSITAGVEEKLFF. The CDR3 nucleotides read TGTGCCAGCAGCATTACTGCAGGGGTCGAAGAAAAACTGTTTTTT.

The chain employs TRBV30 and TRBJ2-6; D is perhaps TRBD2 (5 bases). With 1 base removed from V and 4 bases from J, the gap between germline ends came to 14 bases. Per germline, CDR1 GTSNPN and CDR2 SVGIG (reference sequence). The CDR3 runs to 16 residues. CDR3 DNA: TGTGCCTGGAGTGCTCCCAGACCGGGGGGGGCCAACGTCCTGACTTTC. It specifies CAWSAPRPGGANVLTF.

The chain combines TRBV19 with TRBJ2-7, with 9 bases that match TRBD1. Trimming cost V 0 bases and J 2 bases; bases outside gene matches: 8. The CDR3 covers 17 residues. Germline V gene lookup returns CDR1 LNHDA and CDR2 SQIVND (reference sequence). For the CDR3, the DNA is TGTGCCAGTAGTATAGATGTCGGCGGGGACAGGGCCTACGAGCAGTACTTC. Its protein is CASSIDVGGDRAYEQYF. Full variable domain (rest looked up from reference TRBV19 and TRBJ2-7): DGGITQSPKYLFRKEGQNVTLSCEQNLNHDAMYWYRQDPGQGLRLIYYSQIVNDFQKGDIAEGYSVSREKKESFPLTVTSAQKNPTAFYLCASSIDVGGDRAYEQYFGPGTRLTVT.

This chain connects TRBV12-3 or TRBV12-4 to TRBJ2-1; D possibly corresponds to TRBD1 (5 bases). Trimming pared 6 bases from V and 6 bases from J, leaving 9 bases between. The CDR3 is 12 amino acids. CDR3 in amino acids: CASRQGSNEQFF. CDR3 nucleotides: TGTGCCAGCAGGCAGGGAAGCAATGAGCAGTTCTTC.

This chain connects TRBV5-8 to TRBJ2-1; the match to TRBD2 covers 15 bases. This CDR3 contains 16 residues. Germline values: CDR1 SGHTS, CDR2 YDEGEE. V dropped 4 bases and J dropped 8; count of bases not matched to a gene: 7. DNA for the CDR3: TGTGCCAGCAGCCTCGGGACTAGCGGGAGGTCGGATGAGCAGTTCTTC. Its protein product is CASSLGTSGRSDEQFF.